The clone carrying this TCR beta chain was seen a few times. The antigen is unknown. Primers for the PCR totalled 60 Vbeta and 13 Jbeta. Authors' processing steps: Later work found around 80 million unique TCR beta chains, with 9 million to 13 million shared. Clones were read by immunoSEQ multiplex PCR, and TCRdb kept only the in-frame ones, dropping some. Clonal size and the V and J genes are those of that table, whereas D and trimming came from the DNA. The sample contains 90,000 to 150,000 clones, 15% of which appear only once. This entry is derived from a study of cytomegalovirus exposure and HLA in healthy donors. Study-level results: Follow-up analysis later connected one missense variant in DCLRE1C with trimming of TCR beta V- and J-genes. About 87% or about 30% of the time was how often most TCR beta V segments were productive, according to an earlier analysis. Association of 15,000 to 20,000 TCR beta sequences with HLA alleles was found at 0.05 false discovery rate in a later analysis.

This receptor was obtained from a woman under 30 in good health and CMV-seronegative. Sequencing was performed on PBMCs.

CDR3 coding DNA: TGTGCCAGCAGTTCGGGCACTGAAGCTTTCTTT. Protein product: CASSSGTEAFF. J is TRBJ1-1 and V is TRBV6-5; D ambiguous. This CDR3 contains 11 residues. CDR1 MNHEY and CDR2 SVGAGI come from the germline V gene. Deletions cut 4 bases from V and 4 bases from J, with 4 bases between.